The rows below give T cell receptor beta chains drawn from one sample of a study of CD8+CD57+ T cells in acquired aplastic anemia. TCRdb reanalysed the reads using MiXCR and keeps one entry per CDR3 protein. The sample has approximately 100,000 distinct CDR3 sequences, about 67% seen once. The sequenced sample consisted of sorted CD4+, CD8+, or CD8+CD57+ T cells (not recorded which) from PBMCs. The receptors come from a human donor with aplastic anemia. Each CDR3 is given with its conserved first and last residue. The D gene is left open where the match is weak. The size of a clone is reported for some rows only, either as once, few or many, or as a class for expanded clones.

clone_size: NA; v_call: TRBV20-1; j_call: TRBJ2-5; d_call: TRBD2; cdr3_aa: CSALGTSGRIGETQYF; cdr3_nt: TGCAGTGCTCTCGGAACTAGCGGGAGGATCGGAGAGACCCAGTACTTC
clone_size: NA; v_call: TRBV19; j_call: TRBJ1-6; d_call: NA; cdr3_aa: CASSIPGGRDSPLHF; cdr3_nt: TGTGCCAGTAGTATACCGGGGGGCCGGGATTCACCCCTCCACTTT
clone_size: NA; v_call: TRBV2; j_call: TRBJ2-5; d_call: TRBD2; cdr3_aa: CASSALAGGGETQYF; cdr3_nt: TGTGCCAGCAGTGCGCTAGCGGGGGGAGGAGAGACCCAGTACTTC
clone_size: few; v_call: TRBV2; j_call: TRBJ2-3; d_call: NA; cdr3_aa: CASMGAVLPDTQYF; cdr3_nt: TGTGCCAGCATGGGTGCAGTCCTCCCAGATACGCAGTATTTT
clone_size: once; v_call: TRBV27; j_call: TRBJ1-6; d_call: NA; cdr3_aa: CASSPLAGGLNSPLHF; cdr3_nt: TGTGCCAGCAGTCCCCTCGCGGGAGGGCTAAATTCACCCCTCCACTTT
clone_size: NA; v_call: TRBV24-1; j_call: TRBJ1-1; d_call: TRBD1; cdr3_aa: CATSDSPGQGSTEAFF; cdr3_nt: TGTGCCACCAGTGATTCCCCGGGACAGGGATCCACTGAAGCTTTCTTT
clone_size: once; v_call: TRBV2; j_call: TRBJ2-5; d_call: TRBD1; cdr3_aa: CASSEGQGAGETQYF; cdr3_nt: TGTGCCAGCAGTGAGGGACAGGGGGCGGGGGAGACCCAGTACTTC
clone_size: NA; v_call: TRBV6-1; j_call: TRBJ1-6; d_call: TRBD1; cdr3_aa: CASRKTGGSSPLHF; cdr3_nt: TGTGCCAGCAGGAAGACAGGGGGCAGTTCACCCCTCCACTTT
clone_size: NA; v_call: TRBV20-1; j_call: TRBJ2-3; d_call: TRBD2; cdr3_aa: CSYTDGLARTDTQYF; cdr3_nt: TGCAGTTACACCGATGGACTAGCGAGGACAGATACGCAGTATTTT
clone_size: NA; v_call: TRBV5-6; j_call: TRBJ1-5; d_call: NA; cdr3_aa: CASSSSPDQPQHF; cdr3_nt: TGTGCCAGCAGCTCCTCCCCTGATCAGCCCCAGCATTTT
clone_size: NA; v_call: TRBV2; j_call: TRBJ2-7; d_call: NA; cdr3_aa: CASSLSGCEQYF; cdr3_nt: TGTGCCAGCAGTTTATCAGGGTGCGAGCAGTACTTC
clone_size: NA; v_call: TRBV20-1; j_call: TRBJ2-7; d_call: TRBD1; cdr3_aa: CSAYPTGALLYEQYF; cdr3_nt: TGCAGTGCTTACCCAACAGGGGCGCTCTTATACGAGCAGTACTTC
clone_size: NA; v_call: TRBV4-2; j_call: TRBJ1-6; d_call: NA; cdr3_aa: CASSPGGRTSNSPLHF; cdr3_nt: TGTGCCAGCAGCCCCGGGGGACGAACCTCTAATTCACCCCTCCACTTT
clone_size: once; v_call: TRBV29-1; j_call: TRBJ1-2; d_call: TRBD1; cdr3_aa: CGVEGQGGGYTF; cdr3_nt: TGCGGCGTTGAGGGCCAGGGGGGTGGCTACACCTTC
clone_size: few; v_call: TRBV2; j_call: TRBJ1-5; d_call: NA; cdr3_aa: CASSVSGRGNQPQHF; cdr3_nt: TGTGCCAGCAGTGTGTCCGGGAGGGGCAATCAGCCCCAGCATTTT